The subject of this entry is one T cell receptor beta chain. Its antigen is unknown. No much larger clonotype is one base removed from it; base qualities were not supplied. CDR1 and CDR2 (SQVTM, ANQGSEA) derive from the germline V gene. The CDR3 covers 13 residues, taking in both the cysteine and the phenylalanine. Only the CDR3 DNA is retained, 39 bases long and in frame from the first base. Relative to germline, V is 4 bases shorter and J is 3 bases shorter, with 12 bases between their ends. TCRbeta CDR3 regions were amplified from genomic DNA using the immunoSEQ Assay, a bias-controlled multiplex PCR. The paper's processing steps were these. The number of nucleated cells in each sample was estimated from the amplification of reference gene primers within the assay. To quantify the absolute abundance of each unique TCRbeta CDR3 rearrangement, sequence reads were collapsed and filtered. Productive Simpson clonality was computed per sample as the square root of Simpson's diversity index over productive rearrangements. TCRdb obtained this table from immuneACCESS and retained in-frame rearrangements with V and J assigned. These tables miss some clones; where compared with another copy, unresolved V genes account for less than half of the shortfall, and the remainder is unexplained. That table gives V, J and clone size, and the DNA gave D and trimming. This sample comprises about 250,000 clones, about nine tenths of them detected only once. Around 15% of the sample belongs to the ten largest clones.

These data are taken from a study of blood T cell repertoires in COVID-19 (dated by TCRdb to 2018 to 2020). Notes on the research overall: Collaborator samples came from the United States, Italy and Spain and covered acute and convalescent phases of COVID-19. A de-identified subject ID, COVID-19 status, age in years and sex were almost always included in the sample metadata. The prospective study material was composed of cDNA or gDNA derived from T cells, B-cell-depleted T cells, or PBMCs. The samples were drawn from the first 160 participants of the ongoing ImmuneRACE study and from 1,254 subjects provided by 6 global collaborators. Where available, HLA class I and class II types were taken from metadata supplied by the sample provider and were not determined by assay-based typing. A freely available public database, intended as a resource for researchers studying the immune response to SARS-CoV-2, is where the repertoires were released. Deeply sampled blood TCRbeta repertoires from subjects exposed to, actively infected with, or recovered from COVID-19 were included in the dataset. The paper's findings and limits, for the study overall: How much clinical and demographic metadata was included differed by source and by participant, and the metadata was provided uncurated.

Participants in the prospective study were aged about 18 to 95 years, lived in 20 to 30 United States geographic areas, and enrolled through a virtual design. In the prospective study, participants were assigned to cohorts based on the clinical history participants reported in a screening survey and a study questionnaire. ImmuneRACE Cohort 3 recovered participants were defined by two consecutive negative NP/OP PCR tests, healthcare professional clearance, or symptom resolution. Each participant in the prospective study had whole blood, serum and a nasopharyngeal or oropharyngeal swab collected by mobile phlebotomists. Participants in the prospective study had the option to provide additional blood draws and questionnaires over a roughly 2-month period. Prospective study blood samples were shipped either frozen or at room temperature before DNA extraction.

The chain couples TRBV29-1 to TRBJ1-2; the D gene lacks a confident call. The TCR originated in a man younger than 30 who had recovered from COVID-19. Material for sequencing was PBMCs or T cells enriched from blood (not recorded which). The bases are TGCAGCGTTGTGGGTTCGGAGTACTATGGCTACACCTTC. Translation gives CSVVGSEYYGYTF.